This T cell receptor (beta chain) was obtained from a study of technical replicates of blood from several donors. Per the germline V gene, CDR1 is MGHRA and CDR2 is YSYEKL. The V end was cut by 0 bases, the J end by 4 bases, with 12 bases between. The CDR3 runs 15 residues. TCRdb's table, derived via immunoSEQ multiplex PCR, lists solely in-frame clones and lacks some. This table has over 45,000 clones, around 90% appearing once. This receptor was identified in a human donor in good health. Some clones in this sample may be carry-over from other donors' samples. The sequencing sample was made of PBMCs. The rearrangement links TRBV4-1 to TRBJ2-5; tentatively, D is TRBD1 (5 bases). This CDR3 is CASSQDEQGRETQYF. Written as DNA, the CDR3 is TGCGCCAGCAGCCAAGATGAGCAGGGTCGAGAGACCCAGTACTTC.